This TCR beta chain was recovered during a study of cytomegalovirus exposure and HLA in healthy donors. Study outcomes and limitations: Reports indicated that the classifier achieved high specificity and sensitivity in diagnosing cytomegalovirus status.

Only in-frame clones appear in the TCRdb table, and some are missing; sequencing was by immunoSEQ multiplex PCR. This sample has some 110,000 clones, with about 83% found just once. The CDR3 length is 15 residues. Germline assignment: CDR1 SGHTA and CDR2 FQGNSA. The trim removed 4 bases at V and 0 bases at J, leaving 2 bases unmatched. Notes on this clone: Antigen: not known.

The sequenced sample consisted of PBMCs. This clonotype was sampled from a man aged 18 to 30 in good health and CMV-seronegative. The V gene is TRBV7-2, the J gene TRBJ1-3, with 8 nucleotides matching TRBD1. The CDR3 DNA is TGTGCCAGCAGCTCGACAGGGGACTCTGGAAACACCATATATTTT. This sequence encodes CASSSTGDSGNTIYF.